Described below is a single T cell receptor (beta chain) sequence and its context. The data are from a study of T cell changes during pregnancy in multiple sclerosis. The length of the CDR3 is 12 residues. V gave up 5 bases and J gave up 7 bases, with 11 bases separating them. In germline, CDR1 is MNHEY, CDR2 SMNVEV (reference sequence). The assay was immunoSEQ multiplex PCR, and TCRdb's table has in-frame clones only and misses some. The data show over 35,000 clones, around 90% seen once. The TCR comes from a female donor with multiple sclerosis, enrolled in a pregnancy study. The chain joins TRBV27 to TRBJ1-2, with D possibly TRBD1 on 6 matching bases. The material sequenced was CD4+ T cells from peripheral blood mononuclear cells, taken in the second trimester of pregnancy. CDR3 protein: CASSNRVGGYTF. CDR3 DNA sequence: TGTGCCAGCAGTAACAGGGTGGGTGGCTACACCTTC.